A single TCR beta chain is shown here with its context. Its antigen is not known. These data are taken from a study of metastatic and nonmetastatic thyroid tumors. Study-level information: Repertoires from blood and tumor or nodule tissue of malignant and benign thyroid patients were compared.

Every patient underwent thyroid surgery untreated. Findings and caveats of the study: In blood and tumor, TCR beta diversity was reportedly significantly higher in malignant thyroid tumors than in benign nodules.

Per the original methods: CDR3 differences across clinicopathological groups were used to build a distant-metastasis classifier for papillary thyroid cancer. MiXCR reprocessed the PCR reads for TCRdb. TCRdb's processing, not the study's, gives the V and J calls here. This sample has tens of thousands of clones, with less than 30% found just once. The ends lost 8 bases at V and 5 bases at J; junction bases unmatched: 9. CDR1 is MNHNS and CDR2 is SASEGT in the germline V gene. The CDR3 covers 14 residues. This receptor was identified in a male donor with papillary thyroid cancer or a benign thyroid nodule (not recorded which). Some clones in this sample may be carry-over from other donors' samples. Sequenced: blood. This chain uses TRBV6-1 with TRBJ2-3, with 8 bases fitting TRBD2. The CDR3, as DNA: TGTGCCAGCGGGCCGGGGAGCGGGAGAGATACGCAGTATTTT. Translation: CASGPGSGRDTQYF.